These 30 T cell receptor beta chains originate from one sample sequenced in a study of cytomegalovirus exposure and HLA in healthy donors (dated by TCRdb to 2017 to 2019). Library preparation was by the immunoSEQ multiplex PCR assay. The multiplex PCR relied on a mix of 60 forward primers for TCR Vbeta segments and 13 reverse primers for TCR Jbeta segments. The source is immuneACCESS, and TCRdb retained only in-frame sequences with V and J called. Part of the clones is not carried over; for the studies checked, unresolved V genes explain less than half of this, and the remainder is unexplained. The sample table records under 150,000 clones; approximately 87% of these occur just once. The ten largest clones represent about 1.6% of the sample. The sample comprised PBMCs. The receptor source for this set is a man between 35 and 55 years old in good health and CMV-seronegative.

This clone was recorded only once. The chain is built from TRBV9 and TRBJ2-7, with 11 bases that match TRBD2. The J segment lost 3 bases and the V segment lost 2 bases, leaving 1 base of the junction unmatched. The CDR3 contains 14 residues. Germline V gene lookup returns CDR1 SGDLS and CDR2 YYNGEE. This CDR3 is CASSVSGGGYEQYF. The CDR3, as DNA: TGTGCCAGCAGCGTTAGCGGGGGGGGCTACGAGCAGTACTTC.

The chain is built from TRBV30 and TRBJ2-3; D not certain. The CDR3 spans 17 residues. Germline V gives CDR1 GTSNPN, CDR2 SVGIG (reference sequence). V was cut by 2 bases and J by 0 bases, with 18 bases left in between. The CDR3 region has the DNA TGTGCCTGGAGTCCCTATCGTTATCAGGATAGCACAGATACGCAGTATTTT. Residues: CAWSPYRYQDSTDTQYF.

This rearrangement joins TRBV7-2 to TRBJ2-5; possibly TRBD2 for D (6 bases). This CDR3 has 14 amino acids. V gave up 1 base and J gave up 11 bases, with 17 bases separating them. Germline V gene sequence: CDR1 SGHTA, CDR2 FQGNSA. CDR3 loop: CASSLEQRWGEQYF. In nucleotides, the CDR3 is TGTGCCAGCAGCTTAGAACAGCGTTGGGGGGAGCAGTACTTC.

The chain couples TRBV7-2 to TRBJ2-5; 8 bases match TRBD2. V shed 6 bases, J shed 2 bases, and the junction held 5 bases outside the gene matches. CDR3 length: 14 amino acids. Germline V CDR1 and CDR2: SGHTA, FQGNSA. The CDR3 spells CASRGGLAQETQYF. The CDR3 DNA reads as TGTGCCAGCAGAGGCGGACTAGCACAAGAGACCCAGTACTTC.

V and J are TRBV6-4 and TRBJ2-5; D ambiguous. CDR3 length equals 14 residues. Between the trimmed V and J ends, which lost 4 bases and 5 bases, there was a span of 14 bases. Per germline, CDR1 MRHNA and CDR2 SNTAGT. CDR3 DNA: TGTGCCAGCAGTGTCCCTTTGCAAGAGGAGACCCAGTACTTC. Translation gives CASSVPLQEETQYF.

The rearrangement uses TRBV7-2 and TRBJ1-3, with D possibly TRBD1 on 6 matching bases. Germline V gives CDR1 SGHTA, CDR2 FQGNSA. This CDR3 region has 15 residues. V lost 5 bases and J lost 5, with 16 bases in between. CDR3 amino acids: CASSPAGALRNTIYF. DNA of the CDR3: TGTGCCAGCAGCCCAGCGGGGGCGTTGAGAAACACCATATATTTT.

The V call is TRBV12-5, the J call TRBJ1-4, with D unresolved. The CDR3 covers 12 residues. V was cut by 1 base and J by 8 bases, with 5 bases left in between. Germline CDR1 reads LGHNT; CDR2 reads FRNRAP. The CDR3 DNA follows: TGTGCTAGTGGTTTGGATTCAGAAAAACTGTTTTTT. This encodes CASGLDSEKLFF.

The chain employs TRBV9 and TRBJ2-7, with TRBD1 as a possible D gene (6 bases). Per germline, CDR1 SGDLS and CDR2 YYNGEE. V shed 4 bases and J shed 1 base, with 15 bases lying between them. The length of the CDR3 is 15 residues. The CDR3: CASSQGTATSYEQYF. The CDR3 coding sequence is TGTGCCAGCAGCCAGGGGACGGCCACGTCCTACGAGCAGTACTTC.

This sequence joins TRBV5-1 and TRBJ2-2; 13 nucleotides agree with TRBD2. The V gene end was trimmed by 2 bases and the J gene end by 3 bases; junction bases not matched to a gene: 1. Germline V gene sequence: CDR1 SGHRS, CDR2 YFSETQ. CDR3 length: 16 amino acids. CDR3 coding DNA: TGCGCCAGCAGCTTAGGACTAGCGGGGGACACCGGGGAGCTGTTTTTT. Encoded protein: CASSLGLAGDTGELFF.

Only one count was recorded for this clone. The gene calls are TRBV14 and TRBJ2-7, with D possibly being TRBD2 (6 bases). V lost 3 bases and J 3 bases, leaving 6 bases between the germline ends. Germline assignment: CDR1 SGHDN and CDR2 FVKESK. CDR3 length equals 12 residues. In DNA, the CDR3 is TGTGCCAGCAGCCAGGGGGGCTACGAGCAGTACTTC. Its protein is CASSQGGYEQYF.

The rearrangement links TRBV5-1 to TRBJ1-4, with TRBD1 as a possible D gene (6 bases). The length of the CDR3 is 16 residues. Trimming stripped 0 bases from V and 7 bases from J, with 16 bases between. Germline lookup yields CDR1 SGHRS and CDR2 YFSETQ. As DNA, the CDR3 is TGCGCCAGCAGCTTGGGTCAGGGGTTTGGTGGTGAAAAACTGTTTTTT. Translating it yields CASSLGQGFGGEKLFF.

The count of this clone is one. The V call is TRBV28, the J call TRBJ2-1; 8 positions match TRBD2. Germline loops: CDR1 MDHEN, CDR2 SYDVKM. V was clipped by 5 bases and J by 4 bases; unmatched bases: 7. The CDR3 spans 15 residues. The CDR3 DNA follows: TGTGCCAGCAGTACACTAGCGGCCTCATACAATGAGCAGTTCTTC. Amino acids: CASSTLAASYNEQFF.

This chain links TRBV7-9 with TRBJ1-2; no firm D call. This CDR3 is 13 amino acids long. Germline assignment: CDR1 SEHNR and CDR2 FQNEAQ (reference sequence). The ends were cut back, 1 base at V and 2 bases at J, with 5 bases in the middle. The CDR3 loop reads CASSLDSNYGYTF. CDR3 bases: TGTGCCAGCAGCTTAGACAGCAACTATGGCTACACCTTC.

This chain uses TRBV6-5 with TRBJ2-3, with 7 bases matching TRBD1. Unmatched junction bases numbered 8, after V lost 6 bases and J lost 2 bases. The CDR3 length is 15 residues. Germline V gives CDR1 MNHEY, CDR2 SVGAGI. The CDR3: CASSRGTGTTDTQYF. The CDR3, as DNA: TGTGCCAGCAGCAGGGGGACGGGAACCACAGATACGCAGTATTTT.

This clone was detected only a few times. This chain uses TRBV5-4 with TRBJ2-6, with 8 bases that match TRBD1. V gave up 5 bases and J gave up 0 bases; unmatched junction bases: 7. This CDR3 has 17 residues. CDR1 is SGHNT and CDR2 is YYREEE in the germline V gene (reference sequence). The CDR3 sequence: CASRAGQDFSGANVLTF. The CDR3, as DNA: TGTGCCAGCAGGGCGGGACAGGATTTCTCTGGGGCCAACGTCCTGACTTTC.

The V call is TRBV30, the J call TRBJ2-7; maybe TRBD1 (5 bases). Germline V gives CDR1 GTSNPN, CDR2 SVGIG (reference sequence). The CDR3 is 12 residues long. Trimming took off 2 bases at V and 1 base at J, with 6 bases between the two ends. CDR3 amino acids: CAWSTGSYEQYF. In nucleotides, the CDR3 is TGTGCCTGGAGTACAGGTTCCTACGAGCAGTACTTC.

Note on this clone: In the same sample, other DNA sequences code for this CDR3. The gene calls are TRBV5-1 and TRBJ2-5, with 8 bases fitting TRBD2. The V gene's germline CDR1 is SGHRS and CDR2 YFSETQ. The CDR3 is 14 residues long. Trimming removed 0 bases from V and 5 bases from J; junction bases left unmatched: 3. The CDR3 sequence is CASSLAGGGETQYF. The CDR3 DNA reads TGCGCCAGCAGCTTGGCCGGGGGGGGCGAGACCCAGTACTTC.

This chain links TRBV6-4 with TRBJ2-1; TRBD2 matches at 16 bases. Trimming removed 5 bases from V and 0 bases from J; junction bases left unmatched: 7. Germline V CDR1 and CDR2: MRHNA, SNTAGT. This CDR3 contains 19 residues. This CDR3 is CASSITGTSGGGSYNEQFF. In nucleotides, the CDR3 is TGTGCCAGCAGTATTACCGGGACTAGCGGGGGGGGCTCCTACAATGAGCAGTTCTTC.

The chain links TRBV5-6 to TRBJ2-5; the match to TRBD2 covers 12 bases. The germline CDR1 and CDR2 sequences are SGHDT and YYEEEE. The CDR3 contains 14 residues. The V and J ends lost 5 bases and 4 bases, in that order; junction bases with no gene match: 3. The CDR3: CASSPLAGGETQYF. In DNA, the CDR3 is TGTGCCAGCAGTCCACTAGCGGGGGGAGAGACCCAGTACTTC.

The chain carries TRBV4-3 and TRBJ1-1; D is undetermined. Germline assignment: CDR1 LGHNA and CDR2 YSLEER. CDR3 length: 16 residues. V was cut by 4 bases and J by 4 bases, with 19 bases left in between. The CDR3 region is CASSRALGLLSTEAFF. The CDR3 region has the DNA TGCGCCAGCAGCCGAGCCTTGGGCCTGTTAAGCACTGAAGCTTTCTTT.

The chain couples TRBV5-8 to TRBJ2-3, with a tentative D call TRBD1 (6 bases). The CDR3 is 14 residues long. Between the trimmed V and J ends, which lost 2 bases and 4 bases, there was a span of 11 bases. The germline CDR1 and CDR2 sequences are SGHTS and YDEGEE. The CDR3 nucleotides read TGTGCCAGCAGCTTACGGACAGTGCCAGATACGCAGTATTTT. Its protein product is CASSLRTVPDTQYF.

The chain couples TRBV5-1 to TRBJ2-7; 7 bases fit TRBD2. V lost 2 bases and J lost 0; bases outside the gene matches: 2. CDR1 is SGHRS, CDR2 YFSETQ, per germline. The CDR3 has 14 amino acids. In DNA form, the CDR3 reads TGCGCCAGCAGCTTCCGCGGGAGCTCCTACGAGCAGTACTTC. It yields the protein CASSFRGSSYEQYF.

This clone was picked up one time. The CDR3 sequence: CASSQEASGGYSNQPQHF. CDR3 bases: TGTGCCAGCAGCCAAGAGGCGTCAGGGGGCTATAGCAATCAGCCCCAGCATTTT. The chain combines TRBV4-2 with TRBJ1-5; 8 positions agree with TRBD1. The germline CDR1 and CDR2 sequences are LGHNA and YNFKEQ. Trimming at V came to 0 bases and at J to 0 bases, leaving 7 bases not matched to a gene. The CDR3 totals 18 residues.

This clone has only a few counts. V and J are TRBV27 and TRBJ1-1; 10 nucleotides line up with TRBD1. Germline-derived CDR1 and CDR2 are MNHEY and SMNVEV (reference sequence). V shed 5 bases, J shed 4 bases, and the junction held 13 bases outside the gene matches. The CDR3 has 17 amino acids. CDR3 region: CASSPRADRGRSTEAFF. CDR3 nucleotides: TGTGCCAGCAGTCCTAGGGCCGACAGGGGGCGTAGCACTGAAGCTTTCTTT.

The rearrangement joins TRBV4-1 to TRBJ2-7; TRBD1 agrees at 7 bases. This CDR3 is built from 16 residues. Per germline, CDR1 MGHRA and CDR2 YSYEKL. After removal of 0 bases from V and 4 bases from J, the junction contained 9 bases not matched to a gene. For the CDR3, the DNA is TGCGCCAGCAGCCAAGATCCCACAGGGGACATATACGAGCAGTACTTC. This sequence encodes CASSQDPTGDIYEQYF.

The rearrangement joins TRBV4-3 to TRBJ2-1; D gene unclear. From germline, CDR1 is LGHNA and CDR2 YSLEER. V shed 1 base and J shed 4 bases, with 11 bases lying between them. The CDR3 length is 15 residues. This chain's CDR3 is CASSQVQENYNEQFF. The CDR3 DNA is TGCGCCAGCAGCCAAGTGCAGGAAAATTACAATGAGCAGTTCTTC.

This clone occurred once. The chain is built from TRBV6-1 and TRBJ2-2; maybe TRBD2 (5 bases). The CDR3 length is 17 residues. CDR1 MNHNS and CDR2 SASEGT come from the germline V gene. V lost 6 bases and J lost 4, with 21 bases in between. In DNA form, the CDR3 reads TGTGCCAGCAGAGAAAAGGAGCGGCTAGCTAGCACCGGGGAGCTGTTTTTT. This translates into CASREKERLASTGELFF.

The chain combines TRBV27 with TRBJ2-5; 7 bases map to TRBD1. The last part of the DNA fits TRBJ2-7 better; the J call may be wrong. The CDR3 totals 12 residues. CDR1 is MNHEY and CDR2 is SMNVEV in the germline V gene (reference sequence). The CDR3 sequence: CASSSTGYEQYF. As DNA, the CDR3 is TGTGCCAGCAGTTCGACAGGGTACGAGCAGTACTTC.

The rearrangement links TRBV9 to TRBJ2-7, with 7 bases that match TRBD2. Looked up from germline, CDR1 is SGDLS and CDR2 is YYNGEE. V lost 4 bases, J lost 0 bases, and 7 bases stayed unmatched. The CDR3 loop spans 15 amino acids. CDR3: CASSHGGYGSYEQYF. In DNA, the CDR3 is TGTGCCAGCAGCCACGGGGGGTATGGCTCCTACGAGCAGTACTTC.

V usage is TRBV7-9 and J usage is TRBJ1-3; 8 nucleotides align to TRBD1. The CDR3 has 16 amino acids. After removal of 5 bases from V and 2 bases from J, the junction contained 8 bases not matched to a gene. Germline CDR1 SEHNR, CDR2 FQNEAQ (reference sequence). Written as DNA, the CDR3 is TGTGCCAGCAGCCCGCAACCAGGGGGCCCTGGAAACACCATATATTTT. This gives the protein CASSPQPGGPGNTIYF.